A selection of T cell receptor beta chains follows, all from one sample in a study of T-cell memory formation after mild COVID-19. TCRdb ran MiXCR on the 5' RACE reads and lists one entry per CDR3 protein. The sample lists about 360,000 distinct CDR3 sequences, about an eighth occurring once. The sequenced material came from PBMCs or a T cell subset sorted from them (not recorded which). These TCRs come from a man between 18 and 35 years old who had mild COVID-19 (a few samples of this study predate the infection). Cell type and time point are not known. CDR3s include the opening cysteine and the closing phenylalanine or tryptophan.

v_call: TRBV4-2; cdr3_length: 18; cdr3_aa: CASSQESYASLNTGELFF
v_call: TRBV7-6; cdr3_length: 16; cdr3_aa: CASSRGQTSGANVLTF
v_call: TRBV4-3; cdr3_length: 17; cdr3_aa: CASSQGLRGFPPDTQYF
v_call: TRBV7-9; cdr3_length: 12; cdr3_aa: CASSPVREGYTF
v_call: TRBV4-1; cdr3_length: 16; cdr3_aa: CASSQDPSGGDNEQFF
v_call: TRBV6-5; cdr3_length: 13; cdr3_aa: CASGHRSGTEAFF
v_call: TRBV11-3; cdr3_length: 13; cdr3_aa: CASSGHNTGELFF
v_call: TRBV3-1; cdr3_length: 16; cdr3_aa: CASSQDLRGGNQPQHF
v_call: TRBV12-3/TRBV12-4; cdr3_length: 13; cdr3_aa: CASTGGSNQPQHF
v_call: TRBV20-1; cdr3_length: 14; cdr3_aa: CSARKGWDTDTQYF
v_call: TRBV10-2; cdr3_length: 13; cdr3_aa: CATASDSRETQYF
v_call: TRBV4-3; cdr3_length: 17; cdr3_aa: CASSQTGELAGANVLTF
v_call: TRBV7-2; cdr3_length: 17; cdr3_aa: CASSPGGAGAAKNIQYF
v_call: TRBV7-9; cdr3_length: 16; cdr3_aa: CASRHYRGRGTDTQYF
v_call: TRBV5-1; cdr3_length: 14; cdr3_aa: CASSSQGNQETQYF
v_call: TRBV20-1; cdr3_length: 13; cdr3_aa: CSVPTRDQETQYF
v_call: TRBV7-2; cdr3_length: 15; cdr3_aa: CASREVQGRTDTQYF
v_call: TRBV13; cdr3_length: 14; cdr3_aa: CASQTKTDNSPLHF
v_call: TRBV7-6; cdr3_length: 16; cdr3_aa: CASSPSQGASQEKLFF
v_call: TRBV6-5; cdr3_length: 11; cdr3_aa: CASSLREIQYF
v_call: TRBV20-1; cdr3_length: 15; cdr3_aa: CSARDYRQLTDTQYF
v_call: TRBV9; cdr3_length: 14; cdr3_aa: CASSVKAGAGEQYF
v_call: TRBV29-1; cdr3_length: 15; cdr3_aa: CSVEDSARGGEKLFF
v_call: TRBV7-9; cdr3_length: 16; cdr3_aa: CASSPRTTGTDTEAFF
v_call: TRBV7-9; cdr3_length: 15; cdr3_aa: CASSYGTSPYNEQFF
v_call: TRBV20-1; cdr3_length: 14; cdr3_aa: CSARAGPSGNTIYF
v_call: TRBV20-1; cdr3_length: 12; cdr3_aa: CSARVSGYGYTF
v_call: TRBV3-1; cdr3_length: 17; cdr3_aa: CASSHASGASSYNEQFF
v_call: TRBV3-1; cdr3_length: 18; cdr3_aa: CASSQSSGTGAPGYEQFF
v_call: TRBV6-5; cdr3_length: 14; cdr3_aa: CASSALRFNQPQHF
v_call: TRBV3-1; cdr3_length: 13; cdr3_aa: CASSHEVRSPLHF
v_call: TRBV5-1; cdr3_length: 17; cdr3_aa: CASSRRRGDRGGNEQFF
v_call: TRBV15; cdr3_length: 17; cdr3_aa: CATRPGLAGTNTGELFF
v_call: TRBV4-3; cdr3_length: 14; cdr3_aa: CASGVSFSTDTQYF
v_call: TRBV27; cdr3_length: 12; cdr3_aa: CASRGVADIQYF
v_call: TRBV12-5; cdr3_length: 15; cdr3_aa: CASGLVSGARETQYF
v_call: TRBV5-1; cdr3_length: 16; cdr3_aa: CASSLGFRVGTDTQYF
v_call: TRBV7-6; cdr3_length: 15; cdr3_aa: CASSFRQATTAEAFF
v_call: TRBV6-5; cdr3_length: 13; cdr3_aa: CASSYVAAGELFF
v_call: TRBV9; cdr3_length: 14; cdr3_aa: CASSGHRDFVEQYF
v_call: TRBV29-1; cdr3_length: 12; cdr3_aa: CSVALAKNIQYF
v_call: TRBV5-1; cdr3_length: 12; cdr3_aa: CASSLTTLPGHF
v_call: TRBV15; cdr3_length: 15; cdr3_aa: CATSRVAVANYGYTF
v_call: TRBV6-6; cdr3_length: 14; cdr3_aa: CASSYSQGSQPQHF
v_call: TRBV6-2/TRBV6-3; cdr3_length: 15; cdr3_aa: CASSYSTGENQPQHF
v_call: TRBV6-6; cdr3_length: 14; cdr3_aa: CASSLPGPVYEQYF
v_call: TRBV29-1; cdr3_length: 11; cdr3_aa: CSVWIQETQYF
v_call: TRBV20-1; cdr3_length: 14; cdr3_aa: CSAKRQLSGNTIYF
v_call: TRBV11-1; cdr3_length: 17; cdr3_aa: CASSLGPSGTDLNEQFF
v_call: TRBV9; cdr3_length: 16; cdr3_aa: CASSGDRLSGANVLTF
v_call: TRBV4-1; cdr3_length: 15; cdr3_aa: CASSQDRGSHEKLFF